This T cell receptor (beta chain) was recorded in a study of T cells in localized non-small cell lung cancer. Germline lookup yields CDR1 GTSNPN and CDR2 SVGIG (reference sequence). V gave up 5 bases and J gave up 3 bases, with 13 bases separating them. This CDR3 is built from 14 residues. Repertoires were generated with immunoSEQ multiplex PCR, while TCRdb's copy carries only in-frame clones and drops some. The sample has about 40,000 clones; 81% are singletons. The rearrangement joins TRBV30 to TRBJ2-2; D gene ambiguous. Sequenced material: peripheral blood mononuclear cells, taken before any cancer treatment. The sequence was collected from an older male donor with stage II lung adenocarcinoma. CDR3 residues: CAWGRVGYTGELFF. The CDR3 DNA is TGTGCCTGGGGTAGGGTAGGGTACACCGGGGAGCTGTTTTTT.